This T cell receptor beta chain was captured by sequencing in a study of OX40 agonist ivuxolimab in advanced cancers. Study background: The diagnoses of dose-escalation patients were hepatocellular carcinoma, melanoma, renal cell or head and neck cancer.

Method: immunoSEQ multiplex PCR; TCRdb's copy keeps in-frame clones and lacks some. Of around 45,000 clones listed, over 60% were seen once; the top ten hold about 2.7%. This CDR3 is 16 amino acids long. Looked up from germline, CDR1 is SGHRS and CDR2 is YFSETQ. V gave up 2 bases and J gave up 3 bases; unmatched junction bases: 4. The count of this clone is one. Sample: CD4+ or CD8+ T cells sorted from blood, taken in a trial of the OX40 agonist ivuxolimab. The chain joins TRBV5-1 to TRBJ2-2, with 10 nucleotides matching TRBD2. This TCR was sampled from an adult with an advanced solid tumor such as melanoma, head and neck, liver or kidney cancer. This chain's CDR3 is CASSFRLAGDTGELFF. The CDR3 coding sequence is TGCGCCAGCAGCTTCAGGCTAGCGGGAGACACCGGGGAGCTGTTTTTT.